The 21 T cell receptor beta chains reported below all come from one sample, sequenced in a study of naive and memory T cell subsets. An equimolar mix of two oligonucleotides served as the beta constant-region primer for TRBC1 and TRBC2. The ligated cDNA underwent four PCR rounds using SP2 and nested alpha and beta constant-region primers. TCRdb reprocessed the UMI-ligation and nested PCR reads via MiXCR and lists one record per CDR3 protein. The table lists about 90,000 distinct CDR3 sequences, around 11% of them singletons. What these receptors recognize is not known. General observations from the study: Especially in CD8 cells, naive repertoires contained a few larger clonotypes, possibly CD45RA-re-expressing memory cells.

Sequenced sample: naive CD4+ T cells from blood. The receptor source for this set is a human donor in good health.

This clonotype was seen many times. This chain links TRBV20-1 with TRBJ2-3; 7 positions match TRBD2. Germline assignment: CDR1 DFQATT and CDR2 SNEGSKA (reference sequence). The trim removed 7 bases at V and 4 bases at J, leaving 14 bases unmatched. This CDR3 comprises 15 residues. CDR3 amino acids: CSGPLGGAGPDTQYF. CDR3 DNA: TGCAGTGGCCCCTTGGGAGGGGCGGGCCCAGATACGCAGTATTTT.

CDR3 nucleotide sequence: TGTGCCAGCAGCCGACTTTTAGCGGGGGGGATGAACACCGGGGAGCTGTTTTTT. This translates into CASSRLLAGGMNTGELFF. This chain connects TRBV7-2 to TRBJ2-2; 11 bases are shared with TRBD2. The germline CDR1 and CDR2 sequences are SGHTA and FQGNSA. V trimming: 5 bases; J trimming: 1 base; junction bases outside the gene matches: 9. This CDR3 comprises 18 residues.

This clonotype was seen at least ten times. The chain combines TRBV28 with TRBJ2-5, with TRBD2 matching 7 bases. The J segment lost 5 bases and the V segment lost 7 bases, leaving 7 bases of the junction unmatched. The CDR3 runs 13 residues. Germline CDR1 is MDHEN and CDR2 is SYDVKM. CDR3 in DNA: TGTGCCAGCAAGTTGGCGGGGGTGGAGACCCAGTACTTC. As protein: CASKLAGVETQYF.

This clonotype has a handful of counts. This chain uses TRBV6-2 or TRBV6-3 with TRBJ2-7; 8 bases are shared with TRBD2. This CDR3 spans 13 amino acids. Germline values: CDR1 MNHEY, CDR2 SVGEGT. The V segment lost 6 bases and the J segment 4 bases; nucleotides outside the gene matches: 5. The CDR3 reads CASRGTSRYEQYF. The CDR3 DNA follows: TGTGCCAGCAGGGGGACTAGTAGGTACGAGCAGTACTTC.

This clonotype was seen at least ten times. The rearrangement joins TRBV6-5 to TRBJ1-5; 9 positions match TRBD1. The germline gives CDR1 MNHEY, CDR2 SVGAGI. The V and J ends lost 6 bases and 4 bases, in that order; junction bases with no gene match: 1. There are 13 residues in the CDR3. This chain's CDR3 is CASRGTGNQPQHF. For the CDR3, the DNA is TGTGCCAGCAGAGGGACAGGGAATCAGCCCCAGCATTTT.

This clonotype was counted a few times. The chain joins TRBV12-3 or TRBV12-4 to TRBJ2-1; D could derive from TRBD1 or TRBD2 (6 bases each). Trimming left V 6 bases short and J 12 bases short, with 15 bases between. The CDR3 extends over 12 amino acids. CDR3 bases: TGTGCCAGCAGAGGGGGACGACTAGGGCAGTTCTTC. Protein product: CASRGGRLGQFF.

This clonotype was observed many times. The V gene is TRBV10-3, the J gene TRBJ2-5; D gene ambiguous. Per the germline V gene, CDR1 is ENHRY and CDR2 is SYGVKD. The CDR3 runs 13 residues. V shed 5 bases and J shed 5 bases, with 12 bases lying between them. The CDR3 spells CAISSRPGETQYF. The CDR3 DNA follows: TGTGCCATCAGTAGCAGACCCGGGGAGACCCAGTACTTC.

The genes are TRBV28 and TRBJ2-7; 8 bases fit TRBD2. The junction had 17 bases not matched to a gene; V was cut back by 7 bases and J by 3 bases. The CDR3 loop spans 17 amino acids. Germline assignment: CDR1 MDHEN and CDR2 SYDVKM. The CDR3 loop is CASINGGVSSGSYEQYF. The CDR3 nucleotides are TGTGCCAGCATCAACGGCGGTGTTTCCAGCGGGAGCTACGAGCAGTACTTC.

This clonotype was counted ten times or more. The chain recombines TRBV3-1 with TRBJ1-2, with TRBD1 as a possible D gene (5 bases). V dropped 2 bases and J dropped 6 bases, with 7 bases sitting between them. CDR3 length equals 12 residues. Per the germline V gene, CDR1 is LGHDT and CDR2 is YNNKEL (reference sequence). CDR3 in DNA: TGTGCCAGCAGCCAATCACAGGATGGCTACACCTTC. Translating gives CASSQSQDGYTF.

The sample holds many counts of this clonotype. The chain recombines TRBV30 with TRBJ1-5; D is undetermined. The V and J ends lost 5 bases and 2 bases respectively, with 10 bases between them. Germline CDR1 GTSNPN, CDR2 SVGIG (reference sequence). The CDR3 sequence is 13 residues long. Written as DNA, the CDR3 is TGTGCCTGGGCTTTAGAGGGCAATCAGCCCCAGCATTTT. Amino acid sequence: CAWALEGNQPQHF.

This clonotype was seen more than once but under ten times. The rearrangement links TRBV7-8 to TRBJ2-3, with 9 bases matching TRBD2. CDR3 length equals 16 residues. Per the germline V gene, CDR1 is SGHVS and CDR2 is FQNEAQ. J lost 4 bases, V lost 5 bases, and 10 bases had no gene match. DNA for the CDR3: TGTGCCAGCAGCCCACTGCGGGGGGGGCCTGCAGATACGCAGTATTTT. Encoded protein: CASSPLRGGPADTQYF.

This clonotype occurred a few times. This chain links TRBV28 with TRBJ1-2, with 7 nucleotides matching TRBD1. Trimming at V came to 2 bases and at J to 11 bases, leaving 5 bases not matched to a gene. CDR3 length: 12 amino acids. In germline, CDR1 is MDHEN, CDR2 SYDVKM. CDR3 sequence (DNA): TGTGCCAGCAGTTTAGACAGGGAGGAGTACACCTTC. Translated: CASSLDREEYTF.

This clonotype was picked up a small number of times. V gene TRBV6-4 combines with J gene TRBJ2-1, with D maybe TRBD2 (6 bases). The CDR3 loop spans 16 amino acids. V lost 5 bases, J lost 0 bases, and 14 bases lay in between. The germline V gene has CDR1 MRHNA and CDR2 SNTAGT. CDR3 residues: CASSRNAGSSYNEQFF. The CDR3 nucleotides read TGTGCCAGCAGTAGGAATGCGGGGAGCTCCTACAATGAGCAGTTCTTC.

This clonotype was observed a few times. This chain uses TRBV12-3 or TRBV12-4 with TRBJ2-1; 8 positions agree with TRBD1. The CDR3 covers 15 residues. V lost 5 bases to trimming and J lost 1 base; unmatched junction nucleotides: 4. The CDR3 reads CASSPRTGSYNEQFF. The CDR3 nucleotides are TGTGCCAGCAGTCCTAGGACAGGGTCCTACAATGAGCAGTTCTTC.

This clonotype was observed once. The chain carries TRBV4-1 and TRBJ1-5; D call uncertain. The CDR3 covers 13 residues. V was clipped by 0 bases and J by 7 bases, with 7 bases between them. Germline V gives CDR1 MGHRA, CDR2 YSYEKL. This chain's CDR3 is CASSQERRQPQHF. CDR3 nucleotides: TGCGCCAGCAGCCAAGAACGACGACAGCCCCAGCATTTT.

This chain connects TRBV20-1 to TRBJ2-3, with 8 positions matching TRBD2. Germline values: CDR1 DFQATT, CDR2 SNEGSKA (reference sequence). The CDR3 has 15 amino acids. Trimming took 2 bases from V and 2 from J; bases not matched to a gene: 6. The CDR3 DNA sequence: TGCAGTGCTAGAACAAGACTAGCGCTCACAGATACGCAGTATTTT. The encoded protein is CSARTRLALTDTQYF.

This clonotype was observed many times. This sequence joins TRBV18 and TRBJ1-5; D might be TRBD1 (6 bases). CDR3 length: 15 residues. Germline assignment: CDR1 KGHSH and CDR2 LQKENI. V lost 2 bases and J 0 bases, leaving 8 bases between the germline ends. The CDR3 loop reads CASSPGQHSNQPQHF. CDR3 in DNA: TGTGCCAGCTCACCAGGACAGCATAGCAATCAGCCCCAGCATTTT.

This clonotype was seen many times. The chain carries TRBV27 and TRBJ2-7, with D possibly matching TRBD1 (5 bases). V lost 5 bases and J 3 bases, leaving 11 bases between the germline ends. The germline V gene encodes CDR1 MNHEY and CDR2 SMNVEV (reference sequence). The CDR3 runs 13 residues. CDR3 residues: CASSRTQSYEQYF. The CDR3 DNA reads TGTGCCAGCAGTCGGACACAAAGCTACGAGCAGTACTTC.

This clonotype was counted many times. J is TRBJ2-3 and V is TRBV20-1; TRBD2 matches 7 bases. Germline V gene lookup returns CDR1 DFQATT and CDR2 SNEGSKA (reference sequence). The CDR3 spans 13 residues. Germline trimming cut 0 bases from V and 6 bases from J; bases unmatched to any gene: 3. CDR3 nucleotides: TGCAGTGCTAGAGAGGGAGGGGATGATACGCAGTATTTT. Its translation: CSAREGGDDTQYF.

This clonotype has only a few counts. The chain employs TRBV6-5 and TRBJ2-7; 7 positions agree with TRBD2. V trimming: 5 bases; J trimming: 6 bases; junction bases outside the gene matches: 10. In germline, CDR1 is MNHEY, CDR2 SVGAGI. The CDR3 totals 14 residues. The CDR3 here is CASSPERDLREQYF. The CDR3 DNA sequence: TGTGCCAGCAGTCCTGAGCGGGATCTCCGCGAGCAGTACTTC.

This chain joins TRBV2 and TRBJ2-7, with D maybe TRBD1 (5 bases). Per the germline V gene, CDR1 is SNHLY and CDR2 is FYNNEI. The CDR3 has 13 residues. The V end was cut by 4 bases, the J end by 3 bases, with 10 bases between. CDR3: CASSGQSDYEQYF. In DNA form, the CDR3 reads TGTGCCAGCAGTGGACAGAGCGACTACGAGCAGTACTTC.